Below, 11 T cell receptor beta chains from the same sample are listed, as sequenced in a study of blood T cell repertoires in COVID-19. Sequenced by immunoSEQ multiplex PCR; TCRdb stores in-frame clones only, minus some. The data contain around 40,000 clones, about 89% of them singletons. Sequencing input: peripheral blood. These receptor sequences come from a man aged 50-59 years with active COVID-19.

Written as DNA, the CDR3 is TGTGCCAGCAGCCCAATAGAGGGTAGTCCTCAAGAGACCCAGTACTTC. This sequence encodes CASSPIEGSPQETQYF. The chain combines TRBV27 with TRBJ2-5, with D possibly being TRBD2 (5 bases). V lost 6 bases and J lost 2, with 19 bases in between. The CDR3 loop spans 16 amino acids. Per germline, CDR1 MNHEY and CDR2 SMNVEV (reference sequence).

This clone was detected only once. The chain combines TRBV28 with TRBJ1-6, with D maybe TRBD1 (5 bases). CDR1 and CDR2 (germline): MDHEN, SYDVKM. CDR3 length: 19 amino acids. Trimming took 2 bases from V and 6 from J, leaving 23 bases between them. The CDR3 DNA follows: TGTGCCAGCAGTTTAGGACGGGGGGGAGCCTTTTTAATTAATTCACCCCTCCACTTT. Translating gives CASSLGRGGAFLINSPLHF. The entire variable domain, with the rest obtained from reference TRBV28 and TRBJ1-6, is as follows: DVKVTQSSRYLVKRTGEKVFLECVQDMDHENMFWYRQDPGLGLRLIYFSYDVKMKEKGDIPEGYSVSREKKERFSLILESASTNQTSMYLCASSLGRGGAFLINSPLHFGNGTRLTVT.

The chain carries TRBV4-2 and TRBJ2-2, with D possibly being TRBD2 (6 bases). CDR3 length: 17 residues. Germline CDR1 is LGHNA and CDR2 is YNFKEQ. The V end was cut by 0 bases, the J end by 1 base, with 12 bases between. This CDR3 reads CASSQDPQGGNTGELFF. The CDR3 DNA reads TGTGCCAGCAGCCAAGATCCCCAGGGAGGGAACACCGGGGAGCTGTTTTTT.

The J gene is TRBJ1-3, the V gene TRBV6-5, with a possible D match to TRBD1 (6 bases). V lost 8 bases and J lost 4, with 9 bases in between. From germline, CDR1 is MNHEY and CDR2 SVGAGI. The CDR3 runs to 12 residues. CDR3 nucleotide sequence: TGTGCCAGCGGAGACAGGGGAAACACCATATATTTT. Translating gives CASGDRGNTIYF.

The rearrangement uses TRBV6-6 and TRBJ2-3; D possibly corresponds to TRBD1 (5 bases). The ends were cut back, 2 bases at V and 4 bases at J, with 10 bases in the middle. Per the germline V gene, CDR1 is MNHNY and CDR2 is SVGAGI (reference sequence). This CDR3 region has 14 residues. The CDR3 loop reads CASSYGAGADTQYF. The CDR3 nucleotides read TGTGCCAGCAGTTACGGGGCCGGAGCAGATACGCAGTATTTT.

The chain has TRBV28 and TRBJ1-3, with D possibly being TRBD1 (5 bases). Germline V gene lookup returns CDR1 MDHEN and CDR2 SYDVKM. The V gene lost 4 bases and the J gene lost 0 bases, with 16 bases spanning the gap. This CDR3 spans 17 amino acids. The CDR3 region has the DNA TGTGCCAGCAGTTGGGTAGGGGTGGACCCCTCTGGAAACACCATATATTTT. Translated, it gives CASSWVGVDPSGNTIYF.

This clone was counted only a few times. In DNA, the CDR3 is TGTGCCAGCAGTAACGCGCCCGGAGCCCTAAAGCACGAGCAGTACTTC. This translates into CASSNAPGALKHEQYF. The chain recombines TRBV27 with TRBJ2-7; D is uncertain. From germline, CDR1 is MNHEY and CDR2 SMNVEV (reference sequence). V gave up 5 bases and J gave up 5 bases, with 22 bases separating them. This CDR3 contains 16 residues.

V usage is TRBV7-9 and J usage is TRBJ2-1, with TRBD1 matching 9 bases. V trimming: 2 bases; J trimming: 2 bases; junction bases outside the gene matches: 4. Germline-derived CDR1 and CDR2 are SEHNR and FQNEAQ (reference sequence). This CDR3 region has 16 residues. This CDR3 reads CASSLPGQGTYNEQFF. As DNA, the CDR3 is TGTGCCAGCAGCTTACCGGGACAGGGCACCTACAATGAGCAGTTCTTC.

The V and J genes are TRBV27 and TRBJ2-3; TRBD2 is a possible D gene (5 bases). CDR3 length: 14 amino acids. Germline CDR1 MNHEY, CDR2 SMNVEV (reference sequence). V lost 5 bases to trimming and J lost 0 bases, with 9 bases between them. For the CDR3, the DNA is TGTGCCAGCAGTAAATGGACTAGCACAGATACGCAGTATTTT. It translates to CASSKWTSTDTQYF.

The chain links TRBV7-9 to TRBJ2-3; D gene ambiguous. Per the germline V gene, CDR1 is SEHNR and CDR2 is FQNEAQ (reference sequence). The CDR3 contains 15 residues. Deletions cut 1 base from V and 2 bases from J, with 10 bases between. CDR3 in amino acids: CASSLETLNTDTQYF. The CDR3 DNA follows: TGTGCCAGCAGCTTAGAGACACTCAACACAGATACGCAGTATTTT.

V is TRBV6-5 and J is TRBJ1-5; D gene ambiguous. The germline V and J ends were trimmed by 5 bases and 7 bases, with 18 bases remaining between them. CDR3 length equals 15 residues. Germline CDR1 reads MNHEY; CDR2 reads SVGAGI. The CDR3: CASSPMAQSGQPQHF. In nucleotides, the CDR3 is TGTGCCAGCAGTCCCATGGCCCAATCGGGACAGCCCCAGCATTTT.